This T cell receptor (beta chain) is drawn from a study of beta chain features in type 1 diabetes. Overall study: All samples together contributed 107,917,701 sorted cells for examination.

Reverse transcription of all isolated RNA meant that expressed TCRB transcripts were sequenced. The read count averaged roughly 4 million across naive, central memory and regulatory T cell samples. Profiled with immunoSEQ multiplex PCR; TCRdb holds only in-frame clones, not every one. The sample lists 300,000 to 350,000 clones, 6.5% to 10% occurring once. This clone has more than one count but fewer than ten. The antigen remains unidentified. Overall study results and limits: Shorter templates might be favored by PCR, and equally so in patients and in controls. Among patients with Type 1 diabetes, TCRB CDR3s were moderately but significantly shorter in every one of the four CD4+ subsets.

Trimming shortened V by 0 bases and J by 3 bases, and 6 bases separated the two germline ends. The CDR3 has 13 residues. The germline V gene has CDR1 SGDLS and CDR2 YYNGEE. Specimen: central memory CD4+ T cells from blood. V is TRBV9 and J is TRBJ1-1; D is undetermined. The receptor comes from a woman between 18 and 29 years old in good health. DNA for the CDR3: TGTGCCAGCAGCGTAGCTCCCGACACTGAAGCTTTCTTT. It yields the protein CASSVAPDTEAFF.